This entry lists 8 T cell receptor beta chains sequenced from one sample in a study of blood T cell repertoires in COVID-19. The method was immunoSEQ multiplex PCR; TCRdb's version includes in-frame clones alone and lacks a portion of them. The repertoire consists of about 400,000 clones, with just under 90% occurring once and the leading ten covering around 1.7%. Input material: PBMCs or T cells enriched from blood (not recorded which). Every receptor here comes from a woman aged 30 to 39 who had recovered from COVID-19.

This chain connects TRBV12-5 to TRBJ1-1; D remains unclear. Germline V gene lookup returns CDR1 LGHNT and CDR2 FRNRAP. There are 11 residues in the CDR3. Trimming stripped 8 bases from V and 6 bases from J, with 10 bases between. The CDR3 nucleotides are TGTGCTAGTAGACGGGTCTCTGAAGCTTTCTTT. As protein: CASRRVSEAFF.

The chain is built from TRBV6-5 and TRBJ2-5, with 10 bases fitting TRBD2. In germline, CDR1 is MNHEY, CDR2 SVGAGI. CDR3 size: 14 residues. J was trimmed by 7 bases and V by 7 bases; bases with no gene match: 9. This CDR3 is CASTASGGSGTQYF. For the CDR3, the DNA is TGTGCCAGCACCGCTAGCGGGGGATCAGGGACCCAGTACTTC.

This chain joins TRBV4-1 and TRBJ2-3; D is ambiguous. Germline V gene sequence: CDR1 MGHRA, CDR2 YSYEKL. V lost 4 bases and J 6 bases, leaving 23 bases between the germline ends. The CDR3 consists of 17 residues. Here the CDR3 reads CASSPSPLRQAPDTQYF. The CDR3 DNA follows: TGCGCCAGCAGCCCGAGTCCCCTAAGGCAGGCCCCGGATACGCAGTATTTT.

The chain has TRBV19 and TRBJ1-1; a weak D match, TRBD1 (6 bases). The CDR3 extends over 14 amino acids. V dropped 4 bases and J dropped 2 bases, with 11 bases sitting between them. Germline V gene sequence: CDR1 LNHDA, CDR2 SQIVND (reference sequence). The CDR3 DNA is TGTGCCAGTAGTACACACAGGGATAACACTGAAGCTTTCTTT. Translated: CASSTHRDNTEAFF.

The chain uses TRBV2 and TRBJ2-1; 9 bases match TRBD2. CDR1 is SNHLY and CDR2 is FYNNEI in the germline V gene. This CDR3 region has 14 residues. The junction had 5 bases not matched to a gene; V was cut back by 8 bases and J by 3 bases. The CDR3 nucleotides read TGTGCCAGCGGGACTAGCAGGGACTACAATGAGCAGTTCTTC. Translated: CASGTSRDYNEQFF.

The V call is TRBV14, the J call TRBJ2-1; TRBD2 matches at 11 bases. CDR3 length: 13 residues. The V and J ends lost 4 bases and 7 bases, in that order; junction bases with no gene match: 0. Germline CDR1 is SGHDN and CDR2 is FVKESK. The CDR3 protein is CASSPSGRNEQFF. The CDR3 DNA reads TGTGCCAGCAGCCCTAGCGGGAGGAATGAGCAGTTCTTC.

CDR3 sequence reads: CASSKTGAYEQYF. DNA of the CDR3: TGTGCCAGCAGCAAGACAGGGGCCTACGAGCAGTACTTC. The chain links TRBV11-3 to TRBJ2-7, with TRBD1 matching 8 bases. This CDR3 has 13 residues. The J segment lost 2 bases and the V segment lost 5 bases, leaving 2 bases of the junction unmatched. Germline loops: CDR1 SGHNT, CDR2 YENEEA. Full variable domain (outside the CDR3, taken from reference TRBV11-3 and TRBJ2-7): EAGVVQSPRYKIIEKKQPVAFWCNPISGHNTLYWYLQNLGQGPELLIRYENEEAVDDSQLPKDRFSAERLKGVDSTLKIQPAELGDSAVYLCASSKTGAYEQYFGPGTRLTVT.

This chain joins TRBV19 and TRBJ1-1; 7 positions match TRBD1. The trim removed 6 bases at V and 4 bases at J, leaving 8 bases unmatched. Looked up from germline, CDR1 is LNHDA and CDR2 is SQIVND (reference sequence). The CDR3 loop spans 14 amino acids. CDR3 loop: CASRKQGFSTEAFF. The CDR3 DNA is TGTGCCAGTAGGAAACAGGGGTTTAGCACTGAAGCTTTCTTT.